This TCR beta chain was profiled in a study of blood T cell repertoires in COVID-19. Across the study: Samples representing acute and convalescent COVID-19 were sourced from the United States, Italy and Spain. PBMCs, B-cell-depleted T cells, or T cells were the source of the cDNA or gDNA that made up the material.

Germline assignment: CDR1 MNHEY and CDR2 SMNVEV (reference sequence). The CDR3 is 15 residues long. The V end was cut by 2 bases, the J end by 8 bases, with 15 bases between. Original analysis: Estimated nucleated cell counts came from reference gene primer amplification. Sequenced by immunoSEQ multiplex PCR; TCRdb stores in-frame clones only, minus some. D and trimming come from the DNA, and the V and J calls and clone size come from that table. The sample has approximately 70,000 clones, approximately 90% seen once. The material sequenced was peripheral blood. This chain connects TRBV27 to TRBJ1-4; D perhaps matches TRBD1 (6 bases). The source is a human donor in a cohort sampled during active COVID-19. Written as DNA, the CDR3 is TGTGCCAGCAGTTTAGCAGGGGCTGGAAGGGAAAAACTGTTTTTT. It is translated as CASSLAGAGREKLFF.